The rows below give T cell receptor beta chains drawn from one sample of a study of regulatory dendritic cells for organ transplantation. Using immunoSEQ multiplex PCR, the repertoire was profiled, and TCRdb retains in-frame clones only, with some absent. The table lists some 40,000 clones, around nine tenths of them singletons. The material sequenced was naive CD8+ T cells from blood. The receptor set was obtained from a human donor in good health. The CDR3 runs from the conserved cysteine through the conserved F or W. D genes are given only for firm matches. The size entry is marked missing in some rows and otherwise reads once, few, many or a size class.

size: NA; D: NA; V: TRBV2; J: TRBJ1-4; CDR3: CASSAATQLMASNEKLFF; DNA: TGTGCCAGCAGTGCAGCTACCCAACTCATGGCGTCTAATGAAAAACTGTTTTTT
size: NA; D: TRBD2; V: TRBV4-3; J: TRBJ2-7; CDR3: CASSQEFAGVGYEQYF; DNA: TGCGCCAGCAGCCAAGAGTTCGCGGGAGTAGGCTACGAGCAGTACTTC
size: NA; D: NA; V: TRBV9; J: TRBJ2-1; CDR3: CASSVPTDWTDPSKHHSYNEQFF; DNA: TGTGCCAGCAGCGTCCCGACCGATTGGACAGACCCTTCCAAGCACCACTCCTACAATGAGCAGTTCTTC
size: few; D: TRBD2; V: TRBV5-4; J: TRBJ2-7; CDR3: CASSSNRAGVRSYEQYF; DNA: TGTGCCAGCAGCTCGAATCGAGCGGGGGTCCGCTCCTACGAGCAGTACTTC
size: NA; D: TRBD1; V: TRBV4-2; J: TRBJ2-7; CDR3: CASSPSHPGQGEVWFNEQYF; DNA: TGTGCCAGTAGTCCGTCCCACCCGGGACAGGGTGAGGTTTGGTTCAACGAGCAGTACTTC
size: once; D: NA; V: TRBV27; J: TRBJ2-7; CDR3: CASSLWGREREEQYF; DNA: TGTGCCAGCAGTTTATGGGGGCGGGAGAGGGAGGAGCAGTACTTC
size: NA; D: TRBD2; V: TRBV10-3; J: TRBJ2-4; CDR3: CAISEWVAGENIQYF; DNA: TGTGCCATCAGTGAGTGGGTAGCGGGTGAAAACATTCAGTACTTC
size: NA; D: TRBD2; V: TRBV27; J: TRBJ2-3; CDR3: CASSLLSGSPSTDTQYF; DNA: TGTGCCAGCAGTCTCCTTAGCGGGAGCCCAAGCACAGATACGCAGTATTTT
size: NA; D: NA; V: TRBV27; J: TRBJ2-7; CDR3: CASSLFGPTYEQYF; DNA: TGTGCCAGTAGTTTATTCGGTCCCACCTACGAGCAGTACTTC
size: NA; D: TRBD2; V: TRBV10-2; J: TRBJ2-3; CDR3: CATGRLAGAADTQYF; DNA: TGCGCCACCGGTCGACTAGCGGGAGCAGCAGATACGCAGTATTTT
size: NA; D: NA; V: TRBV6-6; J: TRBJ1-2; CDR3: CASSYHPTRGEGYTF; DNA: TGTGCCAGCAGTTATCACCCGACGAGGGGTGAAGGCTACACCTTC